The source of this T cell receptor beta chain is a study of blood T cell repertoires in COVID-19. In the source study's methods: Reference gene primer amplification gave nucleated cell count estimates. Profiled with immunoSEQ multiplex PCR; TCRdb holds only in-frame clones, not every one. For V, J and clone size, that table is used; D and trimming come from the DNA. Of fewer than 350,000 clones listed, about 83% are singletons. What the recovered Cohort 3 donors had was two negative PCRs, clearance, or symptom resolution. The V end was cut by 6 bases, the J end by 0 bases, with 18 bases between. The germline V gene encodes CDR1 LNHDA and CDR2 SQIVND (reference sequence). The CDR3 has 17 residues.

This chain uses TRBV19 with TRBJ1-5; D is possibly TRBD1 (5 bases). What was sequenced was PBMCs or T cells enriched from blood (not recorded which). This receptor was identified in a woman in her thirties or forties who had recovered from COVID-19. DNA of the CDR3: TGTGCCAGTAGCAACGCAGTGACAGCCTATAGCAATCAGCCCCAGCATTTT. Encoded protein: CASSNAVTAYSNQPQHF.